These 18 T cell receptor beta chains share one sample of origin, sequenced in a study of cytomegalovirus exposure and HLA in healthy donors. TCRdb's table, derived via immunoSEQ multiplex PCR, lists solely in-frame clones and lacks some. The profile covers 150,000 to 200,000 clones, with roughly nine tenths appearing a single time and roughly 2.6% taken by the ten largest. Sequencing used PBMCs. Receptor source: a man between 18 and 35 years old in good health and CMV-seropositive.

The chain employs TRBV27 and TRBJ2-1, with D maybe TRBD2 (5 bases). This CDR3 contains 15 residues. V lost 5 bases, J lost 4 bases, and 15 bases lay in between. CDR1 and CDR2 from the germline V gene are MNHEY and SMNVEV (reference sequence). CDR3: CASSPSGATYNEQFF. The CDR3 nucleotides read TGTGCCAGCAGTCCAAGCGGCGCAACTTACAATGAGCAGTTCTTC.

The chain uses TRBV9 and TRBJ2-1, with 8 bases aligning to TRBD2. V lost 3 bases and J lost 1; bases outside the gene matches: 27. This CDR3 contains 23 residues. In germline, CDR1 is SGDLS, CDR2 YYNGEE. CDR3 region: CASSARPPPVAGGKFMSYNEQFF. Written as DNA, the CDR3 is TGTGCCAGCAGCGCTCGACCTCCCCCCGTGGCGGGAGGAAAGTTTATGTCCTACAATGAGCAGTTCTTC. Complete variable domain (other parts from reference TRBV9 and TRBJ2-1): DSGVTQTPKHLITATGQRVTLRCSPRSGDLSVYWYQQSLDQGLQFLIQYYNGEERAKGNILERFSAQQFPDLHSELNLSSLELGDSALYFCASSARPPPVAGGKFMSYNEQFFGPGTRLTVL.

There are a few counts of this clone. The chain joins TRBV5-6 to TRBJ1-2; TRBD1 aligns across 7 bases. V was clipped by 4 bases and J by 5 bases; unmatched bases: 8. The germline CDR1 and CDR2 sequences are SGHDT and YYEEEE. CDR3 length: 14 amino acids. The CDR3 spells CASSMGQIGYGYTF. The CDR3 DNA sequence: TGTGCCAGCAGCATGGGACAGATCGGGTATGGCTACACCTTC.

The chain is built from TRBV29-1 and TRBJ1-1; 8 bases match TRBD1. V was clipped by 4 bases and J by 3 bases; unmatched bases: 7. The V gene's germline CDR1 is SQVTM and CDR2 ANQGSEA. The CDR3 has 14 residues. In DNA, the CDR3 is TGCAGCGTTGGCGCAGGGGGCCAAGACACTGAAGCTTTCTTT. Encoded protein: CSVGAGGQDTEAFF.

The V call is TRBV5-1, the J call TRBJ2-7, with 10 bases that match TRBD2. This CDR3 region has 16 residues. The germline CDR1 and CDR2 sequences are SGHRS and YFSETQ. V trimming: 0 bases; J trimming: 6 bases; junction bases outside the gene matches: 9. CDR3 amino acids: CASSLGGLAGVSEQYF. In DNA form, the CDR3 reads TGCGCCAGCAGCTTGGGGGGCCTAGCGGGAGTTAGCGAGCAGTACTTC.

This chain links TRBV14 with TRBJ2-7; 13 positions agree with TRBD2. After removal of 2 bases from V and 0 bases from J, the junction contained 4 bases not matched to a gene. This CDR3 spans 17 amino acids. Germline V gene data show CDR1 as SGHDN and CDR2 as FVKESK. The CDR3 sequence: CASSQWGTSGTSYEQYF. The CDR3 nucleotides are TGTGCCAGCAGCCAATGGGGGACTAGCGGGACCTCCTACGAGCAGTACTTC.

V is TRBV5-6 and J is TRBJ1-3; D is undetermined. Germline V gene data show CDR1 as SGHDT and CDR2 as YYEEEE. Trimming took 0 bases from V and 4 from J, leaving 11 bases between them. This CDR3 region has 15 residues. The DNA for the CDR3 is TGTGCCAGCAGCTTGGCGCCGGGTAGAGGAAACACCATATATTTT. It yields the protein CASSLAPGRGNTIYF.

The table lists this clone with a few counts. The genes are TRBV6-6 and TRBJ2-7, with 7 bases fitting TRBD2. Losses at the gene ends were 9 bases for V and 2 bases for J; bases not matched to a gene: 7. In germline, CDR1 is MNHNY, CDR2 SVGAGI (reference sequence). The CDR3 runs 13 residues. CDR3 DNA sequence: TGTGCCAGTTCCGGGACTACTCCCTACGAGCAGTACTTC. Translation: CASSGTTPYEQYF.

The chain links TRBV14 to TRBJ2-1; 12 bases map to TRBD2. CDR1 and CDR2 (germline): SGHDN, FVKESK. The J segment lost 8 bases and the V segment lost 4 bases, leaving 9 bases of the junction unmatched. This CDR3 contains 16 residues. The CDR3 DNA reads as TGTGCCAGCAGCCCTATAGCTAGCGGGAGGGCCGATGAGCAGTTCTTC. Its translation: CASSPIASGRADEQFF. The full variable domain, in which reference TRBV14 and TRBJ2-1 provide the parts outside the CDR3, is EAGVTQFPSHSVIEKGQTVTLRCDPISGHDNLYWYRRVMGKEIKFLLHFVKESKQDESGMPNNRFLAERTGGTYSTLKVQPAELEDSGVYFCASSPIASGRADEQFFGPGTRLTVL.

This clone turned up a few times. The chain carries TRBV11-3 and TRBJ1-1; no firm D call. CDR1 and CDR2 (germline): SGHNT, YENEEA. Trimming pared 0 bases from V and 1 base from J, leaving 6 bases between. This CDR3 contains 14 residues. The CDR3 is CASSLDRENTEAFF. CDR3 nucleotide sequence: TGTGCCAGCAGCTTAGATCGCGAGAACACTGAAGCTTTCTTT. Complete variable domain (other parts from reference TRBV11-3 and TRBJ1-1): EAGVVQSPRYKIIEKKQPVAFWCNPISGHNTLYWYLQNLGQGPELLIRYENEEAVDDSQLPKDRFSAERLKGVDSTLKIQPAELGDSAVYLCASSLDRENTEAFFGQGTRLTVV.

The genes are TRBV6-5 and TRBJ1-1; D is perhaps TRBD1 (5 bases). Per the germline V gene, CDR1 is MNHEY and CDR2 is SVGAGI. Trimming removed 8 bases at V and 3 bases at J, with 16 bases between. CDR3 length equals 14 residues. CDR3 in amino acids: CASQGLLRYTEAFF. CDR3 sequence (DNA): TGTGCCAGCCAGGGACTTCTCCGGTACACTGAAGCTTTCTTT.

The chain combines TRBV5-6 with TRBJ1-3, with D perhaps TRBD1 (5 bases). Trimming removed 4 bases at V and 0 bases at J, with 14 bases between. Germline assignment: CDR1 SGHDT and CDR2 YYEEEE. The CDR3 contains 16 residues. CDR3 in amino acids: CASSHPQDLSGNTIYF. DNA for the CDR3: TGTGCCAGCAGCCACCCACAGGACCTCTCTGGAAACACCATATATTTT.

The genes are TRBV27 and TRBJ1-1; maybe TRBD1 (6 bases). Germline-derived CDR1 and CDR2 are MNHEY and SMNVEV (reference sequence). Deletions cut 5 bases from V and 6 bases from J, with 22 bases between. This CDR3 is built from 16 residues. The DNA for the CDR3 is TGTGCCAGCAGTCTGAATAGACAGGCCGCGTACGCTGAAGCTTTCTTT. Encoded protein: CASSLNRQAAYAEAFF.

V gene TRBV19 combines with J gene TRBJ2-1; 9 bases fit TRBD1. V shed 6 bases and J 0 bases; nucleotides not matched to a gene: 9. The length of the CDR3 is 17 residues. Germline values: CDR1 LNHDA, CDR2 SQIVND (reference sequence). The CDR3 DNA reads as TGTGCCAGTAGACAACCTGGACAGGGGAGCTCCTACAATGAGCAGTTCTTC. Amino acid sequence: CASRQPGQGSSYNEQFF.

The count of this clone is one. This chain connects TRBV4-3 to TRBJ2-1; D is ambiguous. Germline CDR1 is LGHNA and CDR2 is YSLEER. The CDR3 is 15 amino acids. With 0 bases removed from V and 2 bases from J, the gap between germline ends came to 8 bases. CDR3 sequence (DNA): TGCGCCAGCAGCCAAGACTCCTTCCCCTACAATGAGCAGTTCTTC. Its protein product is CASSQDSFPYNEQFF.

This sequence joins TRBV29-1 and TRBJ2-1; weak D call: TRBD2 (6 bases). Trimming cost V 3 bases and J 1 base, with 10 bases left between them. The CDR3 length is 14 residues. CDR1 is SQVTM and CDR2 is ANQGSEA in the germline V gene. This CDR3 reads CSVDGGRSYNEQFF. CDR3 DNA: TGCAGCGTTGACGGGGGTCGGTCCTACAATGAGCAGTTCTTC.

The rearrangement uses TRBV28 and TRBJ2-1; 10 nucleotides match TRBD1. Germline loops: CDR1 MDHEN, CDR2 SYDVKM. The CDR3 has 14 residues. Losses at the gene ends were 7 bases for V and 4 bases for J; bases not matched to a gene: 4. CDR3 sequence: CASTGTGAYNEQFF. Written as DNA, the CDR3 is TGTGCCAGCACTGGGACAGGGGCGTACAATGAGCAGTTCTTC.

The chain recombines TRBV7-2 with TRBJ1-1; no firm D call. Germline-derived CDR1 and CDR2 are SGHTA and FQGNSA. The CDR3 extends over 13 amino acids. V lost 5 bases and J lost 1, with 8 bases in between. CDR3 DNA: TGTGCCAGCAGCACACAGAAGAACACTGAAGCTTTCTTT. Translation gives CASSTQKNTEAFF.